This TCR beta chain was recovered during a study of shared clonotypes between healthy human individuals. Study-wide background: Contributing individuals were a couple of females and three males aged 18 to 49.

The method was immunoSEQ multiplex PCR; TCRdb's version includes in-frame clones alone and lacks a portion of them. The sample lists millions of clones, about 94% occurring once. Germline V gene lookup returns CDR1 SGHVS and CDR2 FQNEAQ. The CDR3 sequence is 16 residues long. Trimming cost V 6 bases and J 4 bases; bases outside gene matches: 12. In the case of this clone: Its antigen remains unknown.

Naive-designated CD8 cells lacked CD45RO, were positively enriched for CCR7, and omitted terminally differentiated effector memory CD45RA+ cells. General study results and limits: Naive subsets generally exceeded memory subsets in estimated richness. Investigators expected sequencing depth to affect clonotype sharing among donors. Lower generation probabilities were found for non-shared clonotypes than for those shared by all four donors.

The genes are TRBV7-8 and TRBJ2-7; 10 bases are a match to TRBD1. Input material: naive CD8+ T cells sorted from blood. This receptor was identified in a man aged 18 to 30 in good health. This CDR3 reads CASRLPGTGEDYEQYF. CDR3 in DNA: TGTGCCAGCAGGCTCCCTGGGACAGGGGAGGATTACGAGCAGTACTTC.